The entry below describes one T cell receptor (beta chain). Its specificity is not known. Donors came from a validation cohort of 95 to 150 subjects, distinct from the first 666-subject cohort. These data come from a study of cytomegalovirus exposure and HLA in healthy donors. Study-level points and caveats: It was found in a later analysis that first-cohort TCR clusters tended to co-occur in the 100 to 150 validation repertoires. Rare TCR sequences dominated, though some public TCRs recurred in many donors.

Sequencing was performed with immunoSEQ multiplex PCR; in TCRdb, only in-frame clones are kept and a portion is missing. The top ten clones hold around 2.6% of a sample with 200,000 to 300,000 clones, approximately 90% of them seen once. This CDR3 is built from 12 residues. The V end lost 5 bases, the J end lost 8 bases, and 12 bases lay between the germline ends. CDR1 is MNHEY, CDR2 SMNVEV, per germline (reference sequence). Material: PBMCs. This receptor was identified in a man between 18 and 35 years old in good health and CMV-seronegative. The chain is built from TRBV27 and TRBJ1-2; a possible D gene is TRBD1 (5 bases). The CDR3 here is CASSDTGGGYTF. DNA for the CDR3: TGTGCCAGCAGTGACACGGGGGGAGGCTACACCTTC.